Presented here are 22 T cell receptor beta chains from one specimen sequenced in a study of early T cells in non-severe SARS-CoV-2 infection. In TCRdb, the 5' RACE reads were re-called with MiXCR into one record per CDR3 protein. Among more than 65,000 distinct CDR3 sequences listed, 12% were seen once. Material: whole blood. The receptors were sampled from an adult who was a healthcare worker with PCR-confirmed SARS-CoV-2 infection or an uninfected control (not recorded which).

The chain links TRBV2 to TRBJ2-7; TRBD2 matches at 8 bases. The germline CDR1 and CDR2 sequences are SNHLY and FYNNEI. The V gene end was trimmed by 6 bases and the J gene end by 3 bases; junction bases not matched to a gene: 7. The CDR3 has 14 amino acids. CDR3 region: CASRQGLGGYEQYF. The CDR3 DNA reads as TGTGCCAGCAGGCAGGGACTAGGCGGCTACGAGCAGTACTTC.

This clonotype was counted at least ten times. A read error may produce the germline difference seen at one junction end. The chain recombines TRBV7-3 with TRBJ2-5, with D perhaps TRBD2 (6 bases). CDR1 and CDR2 (germline): SGHTA, FQGTGA. The length of the CDR3 is 13 residues. CDR3 protein: CASSLAREEIQYF. In nucleotides, the CDR3 is TGTGCCAGCAGCTTAGCCAGGGAGGAGATCCAGTACTTC.

This clonotype showed up many times. The genes are TRBV18 and TRBJ2-1; the D gene is possibly TRBD1 (7 bases). With 0 bases removed from V and 8 bases from J, the gap between germline ends came to 14 bases. Germline CDR1 reads KGHSH; CDR2 reads LQKENI. The CDR3 loop spans 15 amino acids. The DNA for the CDR3 is TGTGCCAGCTCACCACCGTCTCAGGGGGGCGATGAGCAGTTCTTC. It encodes CASSPPSQGGDEQFF. Variable domain in full (rest from reference TRBV18 and TRBJ2-1): NAGVMQNPRHLVRRRGQEARLRCSPMKGHSHVYWYRQLPEEGLKFMVYLQKENIIDESGMPKERFSAEFPKEGPSILRIQQVVRGDSAAYFCASSPPSQGGDEQFFGPGTRLTVL.

This clonotype occurred many times. CDR3 nucleotide sequence: TGCAGCGGTGGGACTAGCGGGGACATTCAGTACTTC. This gives the protein CSGGTSGDIQYF. J is TRBJ2-4 and V is TRBV29-1; the match to TRBD2 covers 13 bases. Germline V lookup: CDR1 SQVTM, CDR2 ANQGSEA. With 7 bases clipped from V and 8 bases from J, the junction kept 2 bases outside the gene matches. The CDR3 totals 12 residues.

The sample holds many counts of this clonotype. The chain links TRBV7-2 to TRBJ2-3, with D hard to call. The germline V and J ends were trimmed by 3 bases and 0 bases, with 4 bases remaining between them. The CDR3 has 13 residues. Looked up from germline, CDR1 is SGHTA and CDR2 is FQGNSA. The CDR3 spells CASSFDSTDTQYF. In DNA form, the CDR3 reads TGTGCCAGCAGCTTTGACAGCACAGATACGCAGTATTTT.

This clonotype has ten or more counts. The rearrangement uses TRBV28 and TRBJ1-1; 12 bases agree with TRBD1. The V and J ends lost 3 bases and 4 bases, in that order; junction bases with no gene match: 3. Germline values: CDR1 MDHEN, CDR2 SYDVKM. This CDR3 region has 15 residues. The CDR3 is CASSFGTGGGTEAFF. In DNA form, the CDR3 reads TGTGCCAGCAGTTTCGGGACAGGGGGCGGCACTGAAGCTTTCTTT.

There are many counts of this clonotype. This chain links TRBV29-1 with TRBJ2-7; D might be TRBD2 (6 bases). Germline CDR1 is SQVTM and CDR2 is ANQGSEA. This CDR3 has 11 amino acids. The V end lost 7 bases, the J end lost 1 base, and 8 bases lay between the germline ends. The CDR3 DNA sequence: TGCAGCGCGGGACTTTCCTACGAGCAGTACTTC. This encodes CSAGLSYEQYF.

In this sample, this clonotype turned up a few times. The gene calls are TRBV28 and TRBJ1-5; the D is unclear. V lost 5 bases and J lost 4, with 15 bases in between. The CDR3 is 15 residues long. Germline V gene data show CDR1 as MDHEN and CDR2 as SYDVKM. CDR3 DNA sequence: TGTGCCAGCAGTCCACTGATGTGGAGTAATCAGCCCCAGCATTTT. Amino acids: CASSPLMWSNQPQHF. Looking up the rest from reference TRBV28 and TRBJ1-5 gives the full variable domain: DVKVTQSSRYLVKRTGEKVFLECVQDMDHENMFWYRQDPGLGLRLIYFSYDVKMKEKGDIPEGYSVSREKKERFSLILESASTNQTSMYLCASSPLMWSNQPQHFGDGTRLSIL.

This clonotype was seen at least ten times. The chain is built from TRBV12-3 or TRBV12-4 and TRBJ2-5; possibly TRBD2 for D (5 bases). V lost 5 bases to trimming and J lost 4 bases, with 14 bases between them. The CDR3 has 14 amino acids. For the CDR3, the DNA is TGTGCCAGCAGTCCCACCGGACTTAGAGAGACCCAGTACTTC. Translating it yields CASSPTGLRETQYF.

This clonotype was observed many times. This chain joins TRBV5-4 and TRBJ2-7; TRBD2 aligns across 13 bases. The V gene end was trimmed by 4 bases and the J gene end by 4 bases; junction bases not matched to a gene: 5. Germline values: CDR1 SGHNT, CDR2 YYREEE (reference sequence). This CDR3 is built from 15 residues. As DNA, the CDR3 is TGTGCCAGCAGCCCCATGGGACTAGCGGGGTACGAGCAGTACTTC. Translated: CASSPMGLAGYEQYF.

This clonotype showed up many times. The V gene is TRBV5-1, the J gene TRBJ2-1; no definite D call. This CDR3 region has 13 residues. Germline V CDR1 and CDR2: SGHRS, YFSETQ. Trimming stripped 4 bases from V and 6 bases from J, with 11 bases between. CDR3 in amino acids: CASSPEKGNEQFF. CDR3 sequence (DNA): TGCGCCAGCAGCCCCGAAAAGGGCAATGAGCAGTTCTTC. Filled out from reference TRBV5-1 and TRBJ2-1, the complete variable domain reads KAGVTQTPRYLIKTRGQQVTLSCSPISGHRSVSWYQQTPGQGLQFLFEYFSETQRNKGNFPGRFSGRQFSNSRSEMNVSTLELGDSALYLCASSPEKGNEQFFGPGTRLTVL.

This rearrangement joins TRBV24-1 to TRBJ2-1; D perhaps matches TRBD2 (6 bases). The CDR3 consists of 17 residues. CDR1 KGHDR and CDR2 SFDVKD come from the germline V gene. V gave up 2 bases and J gave up 4 bases, with 17 bases separating them. The CDR3 here is CATSDSGGWDTYNEQFF. In nucleotides, the CDR3 is TGTGCCACCAGTGATTCCGGAGGGTGGGATACATACAATGAGCAGTTCTTC.

With regard to this clonotype: At one end, the junction sequence differs from germline, possibly due to a read error. The chain couples TRBV11-3 to TRBJ2-3; the match to TRBD2 covers 13 bases. Per the germline V gene, CDR1 is SGHNT and CDR2 is YENEEA. The CDR3 has 18 amino acids. CDR3 in amino acids: CASSLAPGLAGLTDMQYF. The CDR3 DNA follows: TGTGCCAGCAGCTTAGCCCCGGGACTAGCGGGGCTGACAGATATGCAGTATTTT. The full variable domain, with the rest looked up from reference TRBV11-3 and TRBJ2-3, is EAGVVQSPRYKIIEKKQPVAFWCNPISGHNTLYWYLQNLGQGPELLIRYENEEAVDDSQLPKDRFSAERLKGVDSTLKIQPAELGDSAVYLCASSLAPGLAGLTDMQYFGPGTRLTVL.

V and J are TRBV3-1 and TRBJ2-1; 7 bases are a match to TRBD2. CDR1 and CDR2 from the germline V gene are LGHDT and YNNKEL (reference sequence). J was trimmed by 0 bases and V by 8 bases; bases with no gene match: 7. This CDR3 region has 15 residues. Here the CDR3 DNA reads TGTGCCAGCTTTCCAGCGGGGAGCTCCTACAATGAGCAGTTCTTC. It yields the protein CASFPAGSSYNEQFF.

The rearrangement joins TRBV11-3 to TRBJ2-7; D call uncertain. The CDR3 contains 13 residues. The germline V gene encodes CDR1 SGHNT and CDR2 YENEEA. V lost 1 base to trimming and J lost 6 bases, with 10 bases between them. CDR3 region: CASSLGTAGEQYF. The DNA for the CDR3 is TGTGCCAGCAGCTTAGGGACGGCAGGCGAGCAGTACTTC.

The rearrangement joins TRBV3-1 to TRBJ2-2; no clear D gene. V was trimmed by 4 bases and J by 0 bases, leaving 12 bases between them. Germline CDR1 is LGHDT and CDR2 is YNNKEL (reference sequence). The CDR3 loop spans 16 amino acids. The CDR3 nucleotides are TGTGCCAGCAGCCCTCGCGCCATTTCGAACACCGGGGAGCTGTTTTTT. Translation: CASSPRAISNTGELFF.

This clonotype was detected many times. The V call is TRBV20-1, the J call TRBJ2-3; D gene uncertain. Germline CDR1 and CDR2: DFQATT and SNEGSKA (reference sequence). The CDR3 has 15 amino acids. Trimming took 3 bases from V and 1 from J, leaving 14 bases between them. In nucleotides, the CDR3 is TGCAGTGCTAGCCAGAGAGTGTCTGGCACAGATACGCAGTATTTT. This codes for CSASQRVSGTDTQYF.

This clonotype was seen many times. The V call is TRBV3-1, the J call TRBJ2-1; D gene unclear. Per germline, CDR1 LGHDT and CDR2 YNNKEL (reference sequence). The V end was cut by 0 bases, the J end by 4 bases, with 10 bases between. The CDR3 covers 15 residues. The CDR3 is CASSQEPEAYNEQFF. For the CDR3, the DNA is TGTGCCAGCAGCCAAGAGCCAGAGGCTTACAATGAGCAGTTCTTC.

There are many counts of this clonotype. The chain links TRBV28 to TRBJ2-7; TRBD1 agrees at 12 bases. Germline values: CDR1 MDHEN, CDR2 SYDVKM. The CDR3 totals 15 residues. The V gene end was trimmed by 7 bases and the J gene end by 5 bases; junction bases not matched to a gene: 9. The CDR3 nucleotides are TGTGCCAGCACATCCGGGACAGGGGGCTTCCACGAGCAGTACTTC. Protein sequence: CASTSGTGGFHEQYF. Together with reference TRBV28 and TRBJ2-7, the CDR3 gives the full variable domain: DVKVTQSSRYLVKRTGEKVFLECVQDMDHENMFWYRQDPGLGLRLIYFSYDVKMKEKGDIPEGYSVSREKKERFSLILESASTNQTSMYLCASTSGTGGFHEQYFGPGTRLTVT.

In its sample, this clonotype was seen a few times. V is TRBV7-9 and J is TRBJ1-1; no clear D gene. V lost 6 bases and J 0 bases, leaving 11 bases between the germline ends. The V gene's germline CDR1 is SEHNR and CDR2 FQNEAQ (reference sequence). This CDR3 region has 14 residues. The CDR3 region is CASRPPSMNTEAFF. CDR3 DNA sequence: TGTGCCAGCAGGCCCCCCTCTATGAACACTGAAGCTTTCTTT.

This clonotype was seen at least ten times. This chain connects TRBV7-8 to TRBJ2-2; the D is unclear. CDR1 is SGHVS and CDR2 is FQNEAQ in the germline V gene. Trimming shortened V by 3 bases and J by 10 bases, and 12 bases separated the two germline ends. The CDR3 spans 13 residues. In DNA, the CDR3 is TGTGCCAGCAGCTTGGGCTTAACAGCGGAGCTGTTTTTT. As protein: CASSLGLTAELFF. The variable domain in full, with the rest retrieved from reference TRBV7-8 and TRBJ2-2, is GAGVSQSPRYKVAKRGQDVALRCDPISGHVSLFWYQQALGQGPEFLTYFQNEAQLDKSGLPSDRFFAERPEGSVSTLKIQRTQQEDSAVYLCASSLGLTAELFFGEGSRLTVL.

The chain joins TRBV28 to TRBJ1-1, with a weak D call TRBD1 (6 bases). The CDR3 length is 16 residues. Per the germline V gene, CDR1 is MDHEN and CDR2 is SYDVKM. Trimming removed 3 bases at V and 0 bases at J, with 14 bases between. The CDR3 loop reads CASSFGRGPMNTEAFF. The CDR3 DNA reads as TGTGCCAGCAGTTTTGGCAGGGGCCCCATGAACACTGAAGCTTTCTTT.